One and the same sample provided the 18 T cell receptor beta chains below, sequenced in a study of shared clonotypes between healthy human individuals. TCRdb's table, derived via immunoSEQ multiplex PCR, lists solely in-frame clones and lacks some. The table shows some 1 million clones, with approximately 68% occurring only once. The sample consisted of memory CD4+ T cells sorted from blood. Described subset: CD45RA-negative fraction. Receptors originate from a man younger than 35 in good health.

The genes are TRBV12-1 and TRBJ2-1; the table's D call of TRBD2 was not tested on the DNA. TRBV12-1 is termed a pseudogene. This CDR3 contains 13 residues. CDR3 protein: CASSTRTSGEQFF. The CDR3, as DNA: TGTGCCAGCAGCACCCGGACTAGCGGTGAGCAGTTCTTC.

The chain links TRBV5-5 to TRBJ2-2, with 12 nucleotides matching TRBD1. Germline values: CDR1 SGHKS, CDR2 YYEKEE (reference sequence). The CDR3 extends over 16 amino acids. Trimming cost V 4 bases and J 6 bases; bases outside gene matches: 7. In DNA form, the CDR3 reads TGTGCCAGCAGCCGAGGGACAGGGGGCCTGTCCGGGGAGCTGTTTTTT. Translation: CASSRGTGGLSGELFF. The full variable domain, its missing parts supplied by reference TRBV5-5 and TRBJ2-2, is DAGVTQSPTHLIKTRGQQVTLRCSPISGHKSVSWYQQVLGQGPQFIFQYYEKEERGRGNFPDRFSARQFPNYSSELNVNALLLGDSALYLCASSRGTGGLSGELFFGEGSRLTVL.

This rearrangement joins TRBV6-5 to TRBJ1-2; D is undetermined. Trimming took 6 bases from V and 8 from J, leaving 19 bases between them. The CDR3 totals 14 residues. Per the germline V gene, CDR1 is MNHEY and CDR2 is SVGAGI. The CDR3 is CASSYGSPPTGYTF. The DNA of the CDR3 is TGTGCCAGCAGCTACGGTTCCCCCCCAACCGGCTACACCTTC.

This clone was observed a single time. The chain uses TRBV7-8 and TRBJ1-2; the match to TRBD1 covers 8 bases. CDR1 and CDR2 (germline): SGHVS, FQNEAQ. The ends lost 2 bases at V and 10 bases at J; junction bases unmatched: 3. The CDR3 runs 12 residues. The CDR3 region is CASSLSGGAYTF. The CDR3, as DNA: TGTGCCAGCAGCTTATCAGGGGGCGCCTACACCTTC.

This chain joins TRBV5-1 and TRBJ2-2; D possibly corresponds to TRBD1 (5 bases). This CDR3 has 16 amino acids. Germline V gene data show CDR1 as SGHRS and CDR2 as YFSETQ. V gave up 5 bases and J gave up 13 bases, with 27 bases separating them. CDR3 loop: CASRFDSLGARNGLFF. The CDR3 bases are TGCGCCAGCAGATTTGACAGTCTAGGGGCTAGGAATGGGCTGTTTTTT.

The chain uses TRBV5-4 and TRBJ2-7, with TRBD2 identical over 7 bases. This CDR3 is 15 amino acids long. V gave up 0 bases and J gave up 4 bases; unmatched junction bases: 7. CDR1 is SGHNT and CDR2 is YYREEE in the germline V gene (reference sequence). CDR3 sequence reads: CASSLGLAEVYEQYF. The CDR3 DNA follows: TGTGCCAGCAGCTTGGGGCTAGCGGAAGTTTACGAGCAGTACTTC.

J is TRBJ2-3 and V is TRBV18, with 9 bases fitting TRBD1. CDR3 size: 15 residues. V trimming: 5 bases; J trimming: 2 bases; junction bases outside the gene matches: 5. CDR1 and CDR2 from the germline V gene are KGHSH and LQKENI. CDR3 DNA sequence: TGTGCCAGCTCAAGCCAACAGGGGGCCACAGATACGCAGTATTTT. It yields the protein CASSSQQGATDTQYF.

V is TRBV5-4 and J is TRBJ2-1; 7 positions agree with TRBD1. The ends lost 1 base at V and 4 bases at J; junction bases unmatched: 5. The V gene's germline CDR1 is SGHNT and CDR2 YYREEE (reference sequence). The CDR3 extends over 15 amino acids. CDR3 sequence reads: CASSLSRQGYNEQFF. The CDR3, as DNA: TGTGCCAGCAGCTTGTCAAGACAGGGTTACAATGAGCAGTTCTTC.

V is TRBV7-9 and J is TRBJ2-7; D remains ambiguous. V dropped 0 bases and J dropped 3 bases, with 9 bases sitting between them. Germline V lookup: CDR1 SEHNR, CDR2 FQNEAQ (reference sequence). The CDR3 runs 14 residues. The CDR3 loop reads CASSLAVQHYEQYF. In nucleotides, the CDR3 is TGTGCCAGCAGCTTAGCGGTCCAGCACTACGAGCAGTACTTC. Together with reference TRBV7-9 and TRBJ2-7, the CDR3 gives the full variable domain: DTGVSQNPRHKITKRGQNVTFRCDPISEHNRLYWYRQTLGQGPEFLTYFQNEAQLEKSRLLSDRFSAERPKGSFSTLEIQRTEQGDSAMYLCASSLAVQHYEQYFGPGTRLTVT.

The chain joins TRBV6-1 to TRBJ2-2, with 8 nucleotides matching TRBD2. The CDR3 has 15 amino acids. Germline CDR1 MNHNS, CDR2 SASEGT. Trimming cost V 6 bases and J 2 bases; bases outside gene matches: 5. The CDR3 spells CASRPGLANTGELFF. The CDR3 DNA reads TGTGCCAGCAGACCAGGACTAGCAAACACCGGGGAGCTGTTTTTT.

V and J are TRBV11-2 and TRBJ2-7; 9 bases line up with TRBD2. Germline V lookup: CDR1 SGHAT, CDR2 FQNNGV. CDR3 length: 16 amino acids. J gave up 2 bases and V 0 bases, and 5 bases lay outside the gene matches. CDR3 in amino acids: CASSLDLSGGTYEQYF. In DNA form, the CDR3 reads TGTGCCAGCAGCTTAGATCTCAGCGGGGGGACCTACGAGCAGTACTTC.

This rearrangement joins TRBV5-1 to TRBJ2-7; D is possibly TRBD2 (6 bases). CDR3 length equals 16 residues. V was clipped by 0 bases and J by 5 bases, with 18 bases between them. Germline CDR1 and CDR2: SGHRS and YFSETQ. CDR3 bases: TGCGCCAGCAGCTTGGGCGGGACTCCCTTTGGGGACGAGCAGTACTTC. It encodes CASSLGGTPFGDEQYF. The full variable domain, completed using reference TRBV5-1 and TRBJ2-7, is KAGVTQTPRYLIKTRGQQVTLSCSPISGHRSVSWYQQTPGQGLQFLFEYFSETQRNKGNFPGRFSGRQFSNSRSEMNVSTLELGDSALYLCASSLGGTPFGDEQYFGPGTRLTVT.

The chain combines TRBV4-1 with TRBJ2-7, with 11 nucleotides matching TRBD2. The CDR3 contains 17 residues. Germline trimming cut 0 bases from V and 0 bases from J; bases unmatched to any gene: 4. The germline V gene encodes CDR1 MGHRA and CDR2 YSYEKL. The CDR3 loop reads CASSQDSLAGGSYEQYF. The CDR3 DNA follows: TGCGCCAGCAGCCAAGATTCGCTAGCGGGGGGCTCCTACGAGCAGTACTTC.

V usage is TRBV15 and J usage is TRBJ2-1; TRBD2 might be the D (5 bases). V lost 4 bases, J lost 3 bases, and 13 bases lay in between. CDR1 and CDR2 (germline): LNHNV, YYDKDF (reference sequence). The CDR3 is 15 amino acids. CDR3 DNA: TGTGCCACCAGCATATCCGGGGTGGGCTACAATGAGCAGTTCTTC. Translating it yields CATSISGVGYNEQFF.

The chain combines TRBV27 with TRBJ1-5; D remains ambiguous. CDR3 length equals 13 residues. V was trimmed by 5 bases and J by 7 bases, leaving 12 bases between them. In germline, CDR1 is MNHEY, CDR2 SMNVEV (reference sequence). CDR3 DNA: TGTGCCAGCAGTGGCCAGTCGTGGCAGCCCCAGCATTTT. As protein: CASSGQSWQPQHF.

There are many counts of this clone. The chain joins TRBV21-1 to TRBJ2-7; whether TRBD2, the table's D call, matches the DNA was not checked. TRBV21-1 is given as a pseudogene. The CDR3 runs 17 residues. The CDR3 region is CASSRSFSGLASYEQYF. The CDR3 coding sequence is TGTGCCAGCAGCCGCTCTTTCTCGGGACTAGCTTCCTACGAGCAGTACTTC.

The CDR3 coding sequence is TGCGCCAGCAGCGTGGGCACGCGTGATACGCAGTATTTT. Translation gives CASSVGTRDTQYF. The chain recombines TRBV4-3 with TRBJ2-3; D ambiguous. This CDR3 region has 13 residues. The germline gives CDR1 LGHNA, CDR2 YSLEER. Trimming shortened V by 5 bases and J by 6 bases, and 12 bases separated the two germline ends.

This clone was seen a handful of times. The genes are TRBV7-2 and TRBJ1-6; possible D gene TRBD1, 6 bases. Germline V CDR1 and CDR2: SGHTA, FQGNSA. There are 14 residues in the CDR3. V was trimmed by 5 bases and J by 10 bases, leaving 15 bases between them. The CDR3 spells CASSLLQGFSPLHF. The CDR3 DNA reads TGTGCCAGCAGCCTCCTACAGGGTTTCTCACCCCTCCACTTT.